The clone carrying this TCR beta chain was observed a few times. Its specificity is not known. The record originates from a study of blood T cells in healthy people across ages. Broader study findings: Higher naive T cell percentage went strongly together with higher TCR beta diversity.

No fewer than 5.5 micrograms of total RNA were isolated from every sample. Then a second PCR, running roughly 7 to 11 cycles, was carried out with a sample-barcoded 5' primer and a J-beta primer mix. MiXCR, run by TCRdb on the 5' RACE reads, gives a single entry per CDR3 protein. The data contain 1.4 million to 1.5 million distinct CDR3 sequences, 42% of them singletons. This TCR came from a woman between 18 and 30 years old in good health. What was sequenced was blood.

This chain's CDR3 is CASSFLMRGAAYEQYF. DNA for the CDR3: TGTGCCAGCAGCTTCTTAATGCGGGGGGCCGCCTACGAGCAGTACTTC. The chain has TRBV11-2 and TRBJ2-7; 8 nucleotides align to TRBD2. This CDR3 has 16 amino acids. From germline, CDR1 is SGHAT and CDR2 FQNNGV. V trimming: 3 bases; J trimming: 2 bases; junction bases outside the gene matches: 9. The whole variable domain, remainder taken from reference TRBV11-2 and TRBJ2-7, is EAGVAQSPRYKIIEKRQSVAFWCNPISGHATLYWYQQILGQGPKLLIQFQNNGVVDDSQLPKDRFSAERLKGVDSTLKIQPAKLEDSAVYLCASSFLMRGAAYEQYFGPGTRLTVT.